This TCR beta chain came from a study of T cells after yellow fever vaccination. For the study at large: Fractions low in cell number were prepared with SMART-Seq v4 Ultra Low Input.

Study-wide findings and caveats: Any FACS-sorted repertoire could hold abundant clonotypes that contaminate it from the bulk population. At around 95% for CD4 and 88% for CD8, most primary-vaccination clones showed up again after the booster.

They built TCR cDNA with 5'RACE template switching, a step that put in a universal primer site and UMIs. TCRdb redid the calling of the 5' RACE reads with MiXCR, one entry per CDR3 protein. This repertoire shows 300,000 to 400,000 distinct CDR3 sequences, roughly 6.2% found once; its top ten account for approximately 15%. V was clipped by 2 bases and J by 7 bases; unmatched bases: 3. This CDR3 has 13 residues. Per the germline V gene, CDR1 is SGHRS and CDR2 is YFSETQ. Only a few counts were recorded for this clonotype. Its specificity is not known. The receptor's source is a man aged 25-45 years who received the YFV17D yellow fever vaccine. The chain employs TRBV5-1 and TRBJ2-1; 7 bases are a match to TRBD1. The sample here was PBMCs, taken 5 days after the yellow fever booster vaccination. The chain's CDR3 is CASSFDRVNEQFF. CDR3 bases: TGCGCCAGCAGCTTTGACAGGGTGAATGAGCAGTTCTTC.